The 23 T cell receptor beta chains reported below all come from one sample, sequenced in a study of blood T cell repertoires in COVID-19. TCRdb keeps only in-frame clones here, not all; method: immunoSEQ multiplex PCR. The sample has about 340,000 clones; about 86% are singletons. Sequenced input: peripheral blood. Every receptor here comes from a woman in her sixties or seventies with COVID-19, enrolled during active disease.

The chain recombines TRBV21-1 with TRBJ1-2. TRBV21-1 counts as a pseudogene. The CDR3 runs 10 residues. Written as DNA, the CDR3 is TGTGCCAGCAGCAAAACGAGGACTACCTTC. Translated, it gives CASSKTRTTF.

The chain carries TRBV18 and TRBJ2-7; perhaps TRBD1 as D (6 bases). The CDR3 sequence is 14 residues long. Germline values: CDR1 KGHSH, CDR2 LQKENI. V lost 6 bases, J lost 0 bases, and 12 bases lay in between. As DNA, the CDR3 is TGTGCCAGCTCGTCGGACAGCTCCTCCTACGAGCAGTACTTC. Translation: CASSSDSSSYEQYF.

J is TRBJ2-5 and V is TRBV11-3; 7 bases fit TRBD1. The germline CDR1 and CDR2 sequences are SGHNT and YENEEA. Germline trimming cut 2 bases from V and 4 bases from J; bases unmatched to any gene: 10. This CDR3 spans 16 amino acids. In nucleotides, the CDR3 is TGTGCCAGCAGCTTAAGTATGGCAGGGGGTGTAGAGACCCAGTACTTC. Its translation: CASSLSMAGGVETQYF.

The chain uses TRBV4-3 and TRBJ1-1; D possibly corresponds to TRBD1 (5 bases). Trimming left V 0 bases short and J 2 bases short, with 10 bases between. Germline CDR1 reads LGHNA; CDR2 reads YSLEER. The CDR3 is made up of 15 amino acids. In nucleotides, the CDR3 is TGCGCCAGCAGCCAAGACAGGGTATCAAACACTGAAGCTTTCTTT. Its translation is CASSQDRVSNTEAFF.

The chain carries TRBV3-1 (or the pseudogene TRBV3-2) and TRBJ1-2, with D tentatively TRBD1 (6 bases). This CDR3 contains 16 residues. Trimming took off 1 base at V and 4 bases at J, with 16 bases between the two ends. The V gene's germline CDR1 is LGHDT and CDR2 YNNKEL (reference sequence). The CDR3 is CASSQVGTPDGYGYTF. CDR3 DNA sequence: TGTGCCAGCAGCCAAGTGGGGACACCAGACGGCTATGGCTACACCTTC.

The V gene is TRBV5-1, the J gene TRBJ1-2, with D uncertain. This CDR3 region has 14 residues. With 1 base removed from V and 0 bases from J, the gap between germline ends came to 7 bases. The germline V gene has CDR1 SGHRS and CDR2 YFSETQ. DNA for the CDR3: TGCGCCAGCAGCTTGTGGCAGGCTAACTATGGCTACACCTTC. It codes for CASSLWQANYGYTF.

The V call is TRBV9, the J call TRBJ2-7; 8 bases align to TRBD1. The V segment lost 4 bases and the J segment 5 bases; nucleotides outside the gene matches: 8. The CDR3 is 14 amino acids. Germline V gene data show CDR1 as SGDLS and CDR2 as YYNGEE. The CDR3 loop is CASSPRTGTNEQYF. In nucleotides, the CDR3 is TGTGCCAGCAGCCCTCGGACAGGGACGAACGAGCAGTACTTC.

The J gene is TRBJ2-1, the V gene TRBV5-1; 14 nucleotides align to TRBD2. The V gene end was trimmed by 4 bases and the J gene end by 0 bases; junction bases not matched to a gene: 6. The CDR3 covers 18 residues. In germline, CDR1 is SGHRS, CDR2 YFSETQ. The CDR3 region has the DNA TGCGCCAGCAGCGGGACTAGCGGGGGTCTAGGCTCCTACAATGAGCAGTTCTTC. Encoded protein: CASSGTSGGLGSYNEQFF.

The V call is TRBV11-2, the J call TRBJ2-1; D possibly corresponds to TRBD2 (6 bases). Trimming took off 2 bases at V and 4 bases at J, with 12 bases between the two ends. The CDR3 runs 15 residues. The germline V gene has CDR1 SGHAT and CDR2 FQNNGV. The CDR3 DNA sequence: TGTGCCAGCAGCTTACAGGTAGCGGTTTACAATGAGCAGTTCTTC. Translation: CASSLQVAVYNEQFF.

The V gene is TRBV5-1, the J gene TRBJ2-2; D is uncertain. The germline V gene encodes CDR1 SGHRS and CDR2 YFSETQ. Trimming left V 1 base short and J 1 base short, with 5 bases between. The CDR3 runs 14 residues. DNA for the CDR3: TGCGCCAGCAGCTTGTCACAGAACACCGGGGAGCTGTTTTTT. This encodes CASSLSQNTGELFF.

This sequence joins TRBV12-3 or TRBV12-4 and TRBJ1-6, with TRBD1 matching over 9 bases. V dropped 6 bases and J dropped 14; count of bases not matched to a gene: 8. This CDR3 has 13 residues. The CDR3 nucleotides read TGTGCCAGCAGGCCGGGACAGGGCACATCCCTCCACTTT. It codes for CASRPGQGTSLHF.

CDR3 sequence: CASSLGSRGNTEAFF. DNA for the CDR3: TGTGCCAGCAGCTTAGGCTCCAGGGGGAACACTGAAGCTTTCTTT. The gene calls are TRBV11-2 and TRBJ1-1, with a weak D call TRBD1 (6 bases). Per germline, CDR1 SGHAT and CDR2 FQNNGV. V lost 1 base, J lost 1 base, and 10 bases lay in between. This CDR3 has 15 residues.

This clone was seen just once. The rearrangement joins TRBV27 to TRBJ2-7, with D maybe TRBD2 (5 bases). Germline CDR1 MNHEY, CDR2 SMNVEV (reference sequence). V gave up 2 bases and J gave up 3 bases, with 8 bases separating them. This CDR3 has 13 amino acids. CDR3 in DNA: TGTGCCAGCAGTTTAACGGGGTTCTACGAGCAGTACTTC. Amino acids: CASSLTGFYEQYF.

V and J are TRBV7-2 and TRBJ2-1; 7 bases are a match to TRBD2. V lost 6 bases, J lost 7 bases, and 9 bases stayed unmatched. CDR3 length: 14 residues. Germline V gene lookup returns CDR1 SGHTA and CDR2 FQGNSA. The CDR3 region is CASRSGTTRNEQFF. In DNA form, the CDR3 reads TGTGCCAGCAGATCCGGGACTACTCGGAATGAGCAGTTCTTC.

This clone was found once. This sample includes further DNA sequences coding for the same CDR3. This chain links TRBV19 with TRBJ1-2; D gene unclear. Germline V gene data show CDR1 as LNHDA and CDR2 as SQIVND (reference sequence). The CDR3 is made up of 15 amino acids. Trimming pared 4 bases from V and 7 bases from J, leaving 19 bases between. The CDR3: CASSTSWTSDGGYTF. The DNA of the CDR3 is TGTGCCAGTAGTACCTCCTGGACTTCGGATGGTGGCTACACCTTC.

Regarding this clone: Compared with germline, one end of the junction differs, possibly owing to a read error. The chain recombines TRBV7-9 with TRBJ2-5; D is ambiguous. CDR1 is SEHNR, CDR2 FQNEAQ, per germline (reference sequence). CDR3 length: 18 amino acids. Here the CDR3 DNA reads TGTGCCAGCAGCTTAGGTACATTGGTGTCCCCTGATAGAGAGGCCCAGTACTTC. Amino acids: CASSLGTLVSPDREAQYF. The full variable domain, rest sourced from reference TRBV7-9 and TRBJ2-5, is DTGVSQNPRHKITKRGQNVTFRCDPISEHNRLYWYRQTLGQGPEFLTYFQNEAQLEKSRLLSDRFSAERPKGSFSTLEIQRTEQGDSAMYLCASSLGTLVSPDREAQYFGPGTRLLVL.

This clone was seen a handful of times. The chain couples TRBV6-5 to TRBJ1-2; 8 bases are a match to TRBD1. V shed 6 bases, J shed 7 bases, and the junction held 7 bases outside the gene matches. The germline V gene encodes CDR1 MNHEY and CDR2 SVGAGI. The CDR3 totals 13 residues. The CDR3 DNA reads as TGTGCCAGCAGCCGTGGACAGGGACGTGGCTACACCTTC. This codes for CASSRGQGRGYTF.

The chain has TRBV12-3 or TRBV12-4 and TRBJ2-3; D remains unclear. Trimming took off 3 bases at V and 3 bases at J, with 7 bases between the two ends. The CDR3 is made up of 13 amino acids. The CDR3 DNA follows: TGTGCCAGCAGTTTCCAACTAACAGATACGCAGTATTTT. It specifies CASSFQLTDTQYF.

This chain links TRBV5-6 with TRBJ2-3; 7 bases align to TRBD1. Germline-derived CDR1 and CDR2 are SGHDT and YYEEEE. This CDR3 contains 15 residues. Trimming at V came to 2 bases and at J to 5 bases, leaving 8 bases not matched to a gene. The CDR3 reads CASSLRQGYIDTQYF. The CDR3 DNA is TGTGCCAGCAGCTTACGACAGGGATACATAGATACGCAGTATTTT.

This chain's CDR3 is CASSEHGLYTEAFF. The CDR3 region has the DNA TGTGCCAGCAGTGAACATGGACTTTACACTGAAGCTTTCTTT. The chain recombines TRBV6-1 with TRBJ1-1; unclear D gene. There are 14 residues in the CDR3. CDR1 is MNHNS, CDR2 SASEGT, per germline. V dropped 2 bases and J dropped 3 bases, with 10 bases sitting between them.

V gene TRBV18 combines with J gene TRBJ1-2; tentatively, D is TRBD1 (6 bases). With 1 base removed from V and 6 bases from J, the gap between germline ends came to 12 bases. Germline V gene sequence: CDR1 KGHSH, CDR2 LQKENI. CDR3 size: 14 residues. CDR3 DNA sequence: TGTGCCAGCTCACCACAGACTACAGGGAATGGCTACACCTTC. Residues: CASSPQTTGNGYTF.

The CDR3 spells CASSLSLAGGPGELFF. CDR3 coding DNA: TGTGCCAGCAGCTTGTCCCTAGCGGGGGGCCCCGGGGAGCTGTTTTTT. This rearrangement joins TRBV5-4 to TRBJ2-2; 11 bases fit TRBD2. CDR3 length: 16 amino acids. The trim removed 1 base at V and 6 bases at J, leaving 5 bases unmatched. Germline V lookup: CDR1 SGHNT, CDR2 YYREEE (reference sequence).

The genes are TRBV10-3 and TRBJ1-2; perhaps TRBD1 as D (6 bases). In germline, CDR1 is ENHRY, CDR2 SYGVKD. The CDR3 contains 15 residues. V lost 3 bases, J lost 3 bases, and 14 bases lay in between. CDR3 amino acids: CAISDEGEGDYGYTF. The CDR3 DNA reads as TGTGCCATCAGTGACGAGGGGGAAGGAGACTATGGCTACACCTTC.